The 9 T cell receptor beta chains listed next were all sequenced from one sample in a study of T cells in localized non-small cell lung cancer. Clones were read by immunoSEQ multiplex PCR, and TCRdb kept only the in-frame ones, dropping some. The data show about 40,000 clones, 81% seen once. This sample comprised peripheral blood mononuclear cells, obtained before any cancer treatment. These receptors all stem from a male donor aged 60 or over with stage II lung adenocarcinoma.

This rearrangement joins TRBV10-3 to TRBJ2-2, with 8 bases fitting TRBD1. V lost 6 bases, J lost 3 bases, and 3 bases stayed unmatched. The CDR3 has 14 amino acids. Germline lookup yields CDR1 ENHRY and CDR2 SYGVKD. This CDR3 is CAIRTGADTGELFF. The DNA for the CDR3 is TGTGCCATCAGGACAGGGGCGGACACCGGGGAGCTGTTTTTT.

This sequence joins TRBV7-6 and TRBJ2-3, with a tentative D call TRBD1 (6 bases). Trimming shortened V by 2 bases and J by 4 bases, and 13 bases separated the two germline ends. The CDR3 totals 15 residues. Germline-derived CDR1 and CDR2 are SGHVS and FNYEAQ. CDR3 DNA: TGTGCCAGCAGCTTAAGGGGGATAGCATCAGATACGCAGTATTTT. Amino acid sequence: CASSLRGIASDTQYF.

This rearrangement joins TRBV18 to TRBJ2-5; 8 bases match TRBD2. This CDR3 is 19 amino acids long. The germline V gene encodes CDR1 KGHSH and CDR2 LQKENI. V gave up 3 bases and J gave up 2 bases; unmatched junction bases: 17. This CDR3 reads CASSPGSGIHPSLQETQYF. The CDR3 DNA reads TGTGCCAGCTCACCGGGTAGCGGGATTCACCCCTCCCTACAAGAGACCCAGTACTTC.

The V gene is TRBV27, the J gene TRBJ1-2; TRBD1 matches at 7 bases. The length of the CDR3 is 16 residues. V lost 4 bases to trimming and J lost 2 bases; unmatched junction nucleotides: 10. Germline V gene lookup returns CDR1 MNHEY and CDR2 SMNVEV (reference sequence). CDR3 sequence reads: CASSSPSQGGNYGYTF. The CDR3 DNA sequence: TGTGCCAGCAGTTCCCCATCGCAGGGGGGGAACTATGGCTACACCTTC.

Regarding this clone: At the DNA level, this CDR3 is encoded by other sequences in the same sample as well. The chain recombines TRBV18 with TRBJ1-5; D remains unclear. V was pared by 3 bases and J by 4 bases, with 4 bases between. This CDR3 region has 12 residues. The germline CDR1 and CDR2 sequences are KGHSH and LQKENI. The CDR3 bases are TGTGCCAGCTCACCGCCTAATCAGCCCCAGCATTTT. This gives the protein CASSPPNQPQHF.

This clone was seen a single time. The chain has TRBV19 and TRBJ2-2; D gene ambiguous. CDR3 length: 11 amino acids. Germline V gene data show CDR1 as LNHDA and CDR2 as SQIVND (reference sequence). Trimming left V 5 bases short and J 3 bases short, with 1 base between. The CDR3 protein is CASSDTGELFF. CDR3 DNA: TGTGCCAGTAGTGACACCGGGGAGCTGTTTTTT.

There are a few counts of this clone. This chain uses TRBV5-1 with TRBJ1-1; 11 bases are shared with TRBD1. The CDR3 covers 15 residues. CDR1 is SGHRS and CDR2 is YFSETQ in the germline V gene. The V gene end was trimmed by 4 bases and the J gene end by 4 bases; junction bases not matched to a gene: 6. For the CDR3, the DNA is TGCGCCAGCAGCACCTTTGGGACAGGGGGCACTGAAGCTTTCTTT. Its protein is CASSTFGTGGTEAFF.

The CDR3 DNA is TGCGCCAGCAGCTTGGGACTAGAAGTATACAATGAGCAGTTCTTC. It codes for CASSLGLEVYNEQFF. The chain has TRBV5-1 and TRBJ2-1, with a possible D match to TRBD2 (6 bases). The CDR3 spans 15 residues. CDR1 SGHRS and CDR2 YFSETQ come from the germline V gene. V was cut by 0 bases and J by 4 bases, with 11 bases left in between.

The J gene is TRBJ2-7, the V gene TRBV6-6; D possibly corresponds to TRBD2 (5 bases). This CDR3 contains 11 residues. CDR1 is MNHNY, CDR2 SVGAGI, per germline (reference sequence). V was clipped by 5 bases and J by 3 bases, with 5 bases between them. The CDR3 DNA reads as TGTGCCAGCAGTCGGGGCTACGAGCAGTACTTC. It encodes CASSRGYEQYF.